Listed below are T cell receptor beta chains from one sample, sequenced in a study of shared clonotypes between healthy human individuals. Profiled with immunoSEQ multiplex PCR; TCRdb holds only in-frame clones, not every one. The table lists about 640,000 clones, more than 70% of them singletons. The source material was memory CD4+ T cells sorted from blood. All receptors come from a woman between 25 and 40 years old in good health. Each CDR3 is given with its conserved first and last residue. Fields, in order: D gene, V gene, clone size, J gene, CDR3 protein, CDR3 DNA. A D gene is named only where the DNA matches it firmly. Part of the rows lack a size; the others show once, few, many or a class for expanded clones.

TRBD1,TRBV10-3,-,TRBJ2-7,CAIRAGTGTYEQYF,TGTGCCATCAGGGCCGGGACAGGGACTTACGAGCAGTACTTC
-,TRBV6-5,-,TRBJ2-2,CAITDSLNTGELFF,TGTGCCATCACGGACAGTTTGAACACCGGGGAGCTGTTTTTT
TRBD1,TRBV27,-,TRBJ1-6,CASSLGTGTGDGPLHF,TGTGCCAGCAGTTTGGGGACCGGGACAGGGGACGGGCCCCTCCACTTT
TRBD1,TRBV7-9,once,TRBJ2-5,CASSKGQDRGETQYF,TGTGCCAGCAGCAAGGGACAGGACAGGGGTGAGACCCAGTACTTC
-,TRBV2,-,TRBJ1-5,CASRGTGNQPQHF,TGTGCCAGCAGGGGGACCGGGAATCAGCCCCAGCATTTT
-,TRBV28,-,TRBJ1-5,CASSTNLRHPNQPQHF,TGTGCCAGCAGTACGAATTTACGACATCCCAATCAGCCCCAGCATTTT
TRBD2,TRBV6-5,-,TRBJ2-1,CASSSKSGSSYNEQFF,TGTGCCAGCAGTTCGAAAAGCGGGAGCTCCTACAATGAGCAGTTCTTC
-,TRBV5-1,-,TRBJ1-2,CASGTVYGYTF,TGCGCCAGCGGGACTGTCTATGGCTACACCTTC
-,TRBV30,-,TRBJ2-1,CAWGLRLDYNEQFF,TGTGCCTGGGGACTCCGGCTTGACTACAATGAGCAGTTCTTC
TRBD1,TRBV27,-,TRBJ2-7,CASSVGTAYEQYF,TGTGCCAGCAGTGTCGGGACAGCCTACGAGCAGTACTTC
TRBD1,TRBV18,-,TRBJ2-7,CASSPDTTPGTDF,TGTGCCAGCTCACCAGATACGACCCCCGGGACAGACTTC